Detailed here is one T cell receptor beta chain. Its antigen is not known. These data are taken from a study of cytomegalovirus exposure and HLA in healthy donors. The PCR used 60 Vbeta and 13 Jbeta primers. TCRdb's table, derived via immunoSEQ multiplex PCR, lists solely in-frame clones and lacks some. The sample lists about 130,000 clones; 65% to 75% were seen once. The V gene lost 8 bases and the J gene lost 1 base, with 12 bases spanning the gap. Germline CDR1 is MDHEN and CDR2 is SYDVKM. CDR3 length: 15 amino acids. Study-level results: In an earlier analysis, about 90% or about 30%: the productive usage of most TCR beta V segments. Common viral pathogens were later found to be apparently linked to several of the most significant clusters. The authors later found HLA-associated TCR beta chains more clonally expanded than equally common others. Listed as cytomegalovirus-associated were 164 TCR beta chains.

The J gene is TRBJ1-6, the V gene TRBV28; the D is unclear. Source material: PBMCs. The source of this sequence is a woman aged 45-60 years in good health and CMV-seropositive. This CDR3 reads CASLVDNSYNSPLHF. In DNA, the CDR3 is TGTGCCAGCCTCGTTGACAATTCCTATAATTCACCCCTCCACTTT.